The 3 T cell receptor beta chains below come from one sample, sequenced in a study of T cell clonotyping in hematopoietic cell transplantation. Data came from immunoSEQ multiplex PCR; TCRdb stores just in-frame clones and leaves some out. The data show roughly 50,000 clones, over 75% seen once. Time point defined: recipient sample about 28 days before transplant, after cytoreduction. The specimen comprised peripheral blood mononuclear cells, sampled before stem cell transplant. These receptors all come from a man in his 60s with biphenotypic leukemia. Some clones in this sample may be carry-over from other donors' samples.

The genes are TRBV28 and TRBJ2-2, with 16 positions matching TRBD2. Losses at the gene ends were 6 bases for V and 6 bases for J; bases not matched to a gene: 7. The CDR3 spans 17 residues. Germline V lookup: CDR1 MDHEN, CDR2 SYDVKM. The DNA of the CDR3 is TGTGCCAGCAGGGCCCAGGGACTAGCGGGAGGGCCCGGGGAGCTGTTTTTT. The encoded protein is CASRAQGLAGGPGELFF.

The table lists this clone with a few counts. This chain links TRBV7-8 with TRBJ1-5; 7 nucleotides match TRBD1. Germline V lookup: CDR1 SGHVS, CDR2 FQNEAQ. The V segment lost 5 bases and the J segment 7 bases; nucleotides outside the gene matches: 8. CDR3 length: 14 residues. The CDR3 sequence is CASSLRDSKQPQHF. The CDR3 DNA sequence: TGTGCCAGCAGCCTCCGGGACAGTAAACAGCCCCAGCATTTT.

The chain links TRBV9 to TRBJ1-5, with D hard to call. V was clipped by 1 base and J by 3 bases, with 8 bases between them. The CDR3 length is 14 residues. Per the germline V gene, CDR1 is SGDLS and CDR2 is YYNGEE. Here the CDR3 DNA reads TGTGCCAGCAGCGTACAGCCCGACAATCAGCCCCAGCATTTT. Translated, it gives CASSVQPDNQPQHF.